Listed below are T cell receptor beta chains from one sample, sequenced in a study of human T cells and chemical hapten exposure. TCRdb ran MiXCR on the RACE reads and lists one entry per CDR3 protein. Found here are over 35,000 distinct CDR3 sequences, about 3.7% of them singletons; the top ten hold 5.6%. Sequencing was done on a sample of whole blood. The receptor source for this set is a human donor in good health. Some clones in this sample may be carry-over from other donors' samples. Both conserved end residues are part of each CDR3. D genes are given only for firm matches. Only some rows state a clone size, as once, few, many or a class for expanded clones.

d_gene,v_gene,abundance,j_gene,CDR3aa,CDR3nt
-,TRBV19,many,TRBJ2-5,CASSASGGGAPQYF,TGTGCCAGTAGTGCCTCAGGAGGAGGGGCGCCCCAGTACTTC
-,TRBV7-9,many,TRBJ2-5,CASSLAGHETQYF,TGTGCCAGCAGCTTAGCAGGGCACGAGACCCAGTACTTC
TRBD2,TRBV7-3,many,TRBJ2-3,CASSPSGSSTDTQYF,TGTGCCAGCAGCCCTAGCGGGAGTAGCACAGATACGCAGTATTTT
TRBD1,TRBV20-1,many,TRBJ2-7,CSARPQGQGFSYEQYF,TGCAGTGCTAGACCGCAGGGACAGGGATTTTCCTACGAGCAGTACTTC
TRBD2,TRBV3-1,many,TRBJ2-3,CASSQGTSGRGDTQYF,TGTGCCAGCAGCCAAGGGACTAGCGGGAGAGGAGATACGCAGTATTTT
-,TRBV28,many,TRBJ2-1,CASSPDSMSSYNEQFF,TGTGCCAGCAGTCCTGACTCCATGAGCTCCTACAATGAGCAGTTCTTC
-,TRBV7-9,many,TRBJ2-1,CASSLVGYNEQFF,TGTGCCAGCAGCTTAGTGGGTTACAATGAGCAGTTCTTC
-,TRBV5-4,few,TRBJ1-3,CASSSAGRTGNTIYF,TGTGCCAGCAGTTCTGCGGGGCGGACTGGAAACACCATATATTTT
-,TRBV28,many,TRBJ2-7,CAAGRGSYEQYF,TGTGCCGCGGGGCGCGGAAGCTACGAGCAGTACTTC
TRBD1,TRBV27,-,TRBJ1-4,CASSRGTVEKLFF,TGTGCCAGCAGCAGGGGGACAGTCGAAAAACTGTTTTTT
-,TRBV27,-,TRBJ1-3,CASGTSTPASGNTIYF,TGTGCCAGCGGGACCTCTACTCCGGCCTCTGGAAACACCATATATTTT
TRBD1,TRBV20-1,many,TRBJ2-3,CSARVWTGADTQYF,TGCAGTGCTAGAGTGTGGACAGGGGCAGATACGCAGTATTTT
-,TRBV11-2,many,TRBJ1-2,CASSKGNLGSSKGGYTF,TGTGCCAGCAGCAAAGGCAATCTCGGGAGCTCTAAGGGGGGCTACACCTTC
TRBD1,TRBV29-1,few,TRBJ1-2,CSVEWDRANYGYTF,TGCAGCGTTGAATGGGACAGGGCGAACTATGGCTACACCTTC
-,TRBV5-1,-,TRBJ2-5,CASSPGGPQETQYF,TGCGCCAGCAGCCCTGGGGGTCCCCAAGAGACCCAGTACTTC
-,TRBV20-1,many,TRBJ1-2,CSARDRGQNYGYTF,TGCAGTGCTAGAGACAGGGGCCAAAACTATGGCTACACCTTC
TRBD2,TRBV7-8,many,TRBJ2-7,CASSSSGRALYEQYF,TGTGCCAGCAGCTCTAGCGGGAGGGCCCTTTACGAGCAGTACTTC
-,TRBV7-9,many,TRBJ2-7,CASSFESSAYEQYF,TGTGCCAGCAGCTTTGAGTCTTCCGCCTACGAGCAGTACTTC
-,TRBV7-9,many,TRBJ2-2,CASSLAKKLRTGELFF,TGTGCCAGCAGCTTAGCGAAAAAACTCCGCACCGGGGAGCTGTTTTTT
-,TRBV6-5,-,TRBJ2-1,CASSVTSRVYNEQFF,TGTGCCAGCAGCGTTACTAGCCGGGTTTACAATGAGCAGTTCTTC
TRBD1,TRBV6-1,many,TRBJ2-7,CASSWDRVYEQYF,TGTGCCAGCAGTTGGGACAGGGTCTACGAGCAGTACTTC
-,TRBV18,many,TRBJ1-4,CASSQNTGNREKLFF,TGTGCCAGCTCCCAAAACACAGGGAATCGTGAAAAACTGTTTTTT
-,TRBV14,-,TRBJ1-2,CASSSYSGGTYGYTF,TGTGCCAGCAGCTCTTATTCTGGTGGCACCTATGGCTACACCTTC
-,TRBV4-1,many,TRBJ1-6,CASSQDRRVQAASPLHF,TGCGCCAGCAGCCAAGATCGGAGGGTACAGGCTGCGTCACCCCTCCACTTT
-,TRBV20-1,many,TRBJ1-1,CSARRGAPNTEAFF,TGCAGTGCTAGACGGGGGGCCCCTAACACTGAAGCTTTCTTT
-,TRBV9,many,TRBJ1-5,CASSVEGSSNQPQHF,TGTGCCAGCAGCGTAGAAGGCAGTAGCAATCAGCCCCAGCATTTT
-,TRBV20-1,few,TRBJ2-7,CSARDSGHPYEQYF,TGCAGTGCTAGAGATTCAGGGCACCCCTACGAGCAGTACTTC
TRBD1,TRBV18,medium-sized,TRBJ1-3,CASSGTGGNTIYF,TGTGCCAGCTCGGGGACAGGTGGAAACACCATATATTTT
-,TRBV12-3/TRBV12-4,many,TRBJ2-7,CASSRDPPAYEQYF,TGTGCCAGCAGTCGGGATCCCCCCGCCTACGAGCAGTACTTC
-,TRBV6-5,medium-sized,TRBJ2-7,CASKMVPGHEQYF,TGTGCCAGCAAGATGGTCCCGGGTCACGAGCAGTACTTC
-,TRBV29-1,many,TRBJ1-2,CSVDRGPAGYGYTF,TGCAGCGTTGATAGGGGCCCGGCAGGCTATGGCTACACCTTC
TRBD1,TRBV20-1,-,TRBJ1-5,CSARTGEYSNQPQHF,TGCAGTGCTAGGACAGGGGAATACAGCAATCAGCCCCAGCATTTT
TRBD1,TRBV28,many,TRBJ2-7,CASSPDRSSYEQYF,TGTGCCAGCAGCCCGGACAGGAGCTCCTACGAGCAGTACTTC
-,TRBV27,many,TRBJ2-3,CASSFLTDTQYF,TGTGCCAGCAGTTTCCTCACAGATACGCAGTATTTT
TRBD2,TRBV18,many,TRBJ2-1,CASSPPRLAGSQNLYNEQFF,TGTGCCAGCTCACCTCCCCGGCTAGCGGGATCGCAAAACCTCTACAATGAGCAGTTCTTC
TRBD2,TRBV15,many,TRBJ2-1,CATRSGVTYNEQFF,TGTGCCACCAGGAGCGGGGTAACCTACAATGAGCAGTTCTTC
TRBD1,TRBV12-3/TRBV12-4,-,TRBJ1-1,CASRTGGPEAFF,TGTGCCAGCAGGACAGGGGGTCCTGAAGCTTTCTTT
-,TRBV20-1,many,TRBJ1-5,CSARTGRGQPQHF,TGCAGTGCTAGAACGGGGAGGGGACAGCCCCAGCATTTT
TRBD1,TRBV20-1,-,TRBJ2-7,CSARPRQGGQYF,TGCAGTGCTAGACCCCGACAGGGTGGGCAGTACTTC
TRBD1,TRBV5-1,few,TRBJ2-7,CASSLLGTGIVSYEQYF,TGCGCCAGCAGCTTGCTCGGGACAGGGATCGTCTCCTACGAGCAGTACTTC
-,TRBV28,-,TRBJ1-2,CASSPGGATGGYTF,TGTGCCAGCAGTCCCGGAGGGGCGACGGGTGGCTACACCTTC
TRBD1,TRBV7-2,few,TRBJ1-2,CATGVGTGLNYGYTF,TGTGCCACCGGGGTAGGGACAGGGCTTAACTATGGCTACACCTTC
-,TRBV3-1,many,TRBJ1-2,CASSRGSLGGYGYTF,TGTGCCAGCAGCCGAGGCAGCCTAGGCGGCTATGGCTACACCTTC
-,TRBV6-1,many,TRBJ1-1,CASSEGTEAFF,TGTGCCAGCAGTGAGGGCACTGAAGCTTTCTTT
-,TRBV27,many,TRBJ2-7,CASSPGVPYEQYF,TGTGCCAGCAGTCCGGGAGTGCCCTACGAGCAGTACTTC
-,TRBV27,many,TRBJ2-7,CASSPKDTPGYEQYF,TGTGCCAGCAGTCCCAAAGACACCCCGGGCTACGAGCAGTACTTC
-,TRBV28,many,TRBJ2-3,CASSSTSRAGYF,TGTGCCAGCAGCTCAACTAGTAGGGCTGGGTATTTT
-,TRBV12-3/TRBV12-4,many,TRBJ2-7,CASSAGVPNYEQYF,TGTGCCAGCAGTGCCGGGGTCCCGAACTACGAGCAGTACTTC
-,TRBV10-3,many,TRBJ1-2,CAISTGARGYTF,TGTGCCATCAGTACGGGGGCGAGGGGCTACACCTTC
-,TRBV24-1,many,TRBJ2-2,CATSDPPGTGELFF,TGTGCCACCAGTGACCCCCCGGGCACCGGGGAGCTGTTTTTT
-,TRBV29-1,-,TRBJ2-6,CSVGTSGANVLTF,TGCAGCGTTGGGACCTCTGGGGCCAACGTCCTGACTTTC
-,TRBV29-1,many,TRBJ2-7,CSVGSTTYEQYF,TGCAGCGTTGGCTCCACCACCTACGAGCAGTACTTC
-,TRBV28,many,TRBJ2-2,CAITRGSANTGELFF,TGTGCCATAACGAGGGGGAGTGCTAACACCGGGGAGCTGTTTTTT
TRBD1,TRBV2,many,TRBJ1-1,CASSEDRVTEAFF,TGTGCCAGCAGTGAGGACAGGGTGACTGAAGCTTTCTTT
TRBD1,TRBV4-2,-,TRBJ1-5,CASSQGQGQGGNQPQHF,TGTGCCAGCAGCCAAGGTCAGGGACAGGGAGGGAATCAGCCCCAGCATTTT
-,TRBV7-2,few,TRBJ1-4,CASSSRGGGEKLFF,TGTGCCAGCAGCTCCCGTGGAGGCGGTGAAAAACTGTTTTTT
TRBD2,TRBV7-6,many,TRBJ2-5,CASSLVLAGGQKTQYF,TGTGCCAGCAGCTTAGTACTAGCGGGGGGTCAAAAGACCCAGTACTTC